The 27 T cell receptor beta chains given below trace back to one sample, sequenced in a study of blood T cell repertoires in COVID-19. Assay: immunoSEQ multiplex PCR; the TCRdb copy retains only in-frame clones and omits some. The table lists some 320,000 clones, roughly 85% of them singletons, with approximately 1.9% in the top ten. The specimen was PBMCs or T cells enriched from blood (not recorded which). The receptors stem from a woman in her 30s who had been exposed to COVID-19.

The rearrangement joins TRBV9 to TRBJ2-7, with D perhaps TRBD1 (5 bases). CDR1 SGDLS and CDR2 YYNGEE come from the germline V gene. The germline V and J ends were trimmed by 3 bases and 2 bases, with 15 bases remaining between them. The CDR3 spans 15 residues. The CDR3 here is CASSAGQASTYEQYF. In nucleotides, the CDR3 is TGTGCCAGCAGCGCCGGACAAGCGAGTACCTACGAGCAGTACTTC.

The V and J genes are TRBV12-3 or TRBV12-4 and TRBJ1-2; D ambiguous. The V end was cut by 6 bases, the J end by 4 bases, with 12 bases between. The CDR3 length is 13 residues. As DNA, the CDR3 is TGTGCCAGCAGGAGAGACTCCTTCTATGGCTACACCTTC. It yields the protein CASRRDSFYGYTF.

CDR3 DNA: TGTGCCACCAGATTTGGAGGGGCAAACACTGAAGCTTTCTTT. Its protein product is CATRFGGANTEAFF. The chain links TRBV24-1 to TRBJ1-1; maybe TRBD1 (5 bases). V lost 7 bases to trimming and J lost 2 bases, with 13 bases between them. There are 14 residues in the CDR3. CDR1 and CDR2 from the germline V gene are KGHDR and SFDVKD.

The gene calls are TRBV2 and TRBJ1-6; D unresolved. Germline values: CDR1 SNHLY, CDR2 FYNNEI. Trimming cost V 11 bases and J 5 bases, with 10 bases left between them. The CDR3 loop spans 12 amino acids. CDR3 sequence reads: CAGNSHNSPLHF. The CDR3 nucleotides are TGTGCCGGAAACAGCCATAATTCACCCCTCCACTTT.

V and J are TRBV28 and TRBJ2-1; 7 nucleotides line up with TRBD2. The germline gives CDR1 MDHEN, CDR2 SYDVKM. The CDR3 runs to 12 residues. Germline trimming cut 8 bases from V and 8 bases from J; bases unmatched to any gene: 6. CDR3 sequence reads: CASFTSDDEQFF. Written as DNA, the CDR3 is TGTGCCAGCTTTACTAGCGACGATGAGCAGTTCTTC.

CDR3 region: CASSPGTGDQPQHF. CDR3 nucleotide sequence: TGTGCCAGCAGTCCTGGGACAGGGGATCAGCCCCAGCATTTT. The J gene is TRBJ1-5, the V gene TRBV28, with 10 bases matching TRBD1. Germline CDR1 is MDHEN and CDR2 is SYDVKM. The V and J ends lost 5 bases and 5 bases, in that order; junction bases with no gene match: 3. The CDR3 contains 14 residues.

J is TRBJ2-5 and V is TRBV7-8, with 12 positions matching TRBD1. This CDR3 region has 18 residues. CDR1 and CDR2 (germline): SGHVS, FQNEAQ. V was pared by 1 base and J by 6 bases, with 12 bases of the junction left unmatched. The CDR3 sequence: CASSLVTGTGQGAQTQYF. Here the CDR3 DNA reads TGTGCCAGCAGCTTAGTCACTGGAACGGGACAGGGGGCGCAGACCCAGTACTTC.

This clone was observed a single time. The CDR3 DNA is TGTGCCAGCAGCAAAGGGAAAGGGGGACACGGACCTGGAAACACCATATATTTT. This gives the protein CASSKGKGGHGPGNTIYF. The chain joins TRBV21-1 to TRBJ1-3; the DNA was not compared with TRBD1, the D call given in the table. TRBV21-1 is a pseudogene. This CDR3 region has 18 residues.

The chain uses TRBV4-3 and TRBJ2-5, with D possibly matching TRBD1 (6 bases). The germline V gene has CDR1 LGHNA and CDR2 YSLEER. CDR3 length: 13 residues. Trimming pared 6 bases from V and 5 bases from J, leaving 13 bases between. CDR3 coding DNA: TGCGCCAGCAGTCCCGACAGGTTCGAGACCCAGTACTTC. It translates to CASSPDRFETQYF.

This clone was observed a handful of times. The chain is built from TRBV19 and TRBJ2-1, with D perhaps matching TRBD1 (5 bases). V gave up 3 bases and J gave up 7 bases, with 16 bases separating them. This CDR3 is built from 15 residues. Germline V lookup: CDR1 LNHDA, CDR2 SQIVND (reference sequence). The CDR3 DNA sequence: TGTGCCAGTAGTATGTGGGGCCCCTCCAGGAATGAGCAGTTCTTC. It is translated as CASSMWGPSRNEQFF.

CDR3 loop: CASSQEGVRTGYEQYF. The CDR3 DNA reads as TGTGCCAGCAGCCAAGAAGGGGTCCGAACGGGCTACGAGCAGTACTTC. The chain employs TRBV3-1 (or the pseudogene TRBV3-2) and TRBJ2-7; D possibly corresponds to TRBD1 (5 bases). CDR1 is LGHDT, CDR2 YNNKEL, per germline (reference sequence). Trimming removed 0 bases from V and 3 bases from J, with 15 bases in between. This CDR3 contains 16 residues.

The chain recombines TRBV7-9 with TRBJ2-7; possible D gene TRBD2, 7 bases. From germline, CDR1 is SEHNR and CDR2 FQNEAQ (reference sequence). V lost 1 base, J lost 6 bases, and 16 bases lay in between. This CDR3 region has 15 residues. CDR3 loop: CASSLGSGGAGEQYF. The CDR3 DNA is TGTGCCAGCAGCTTAGGGAGTGGGGGGGCCGGCGAGCAGTACTTC.

The V and J genes are TRBV19 and TRBJ1-4; D gene unclear. Trimming shortened V by 10 bases and J by 4 bases, and 13 bases separated the two germline ends. Germline V CDR1 and CDR2: LNHDA, SQIVND (reference sequence). The CDR3 contains 13 residues. The CDR3 nucleotides read TGTGCCACCCCGACAAGCATTAATGAAAAACTGTTTTTT. Translating it yields CATPTSINEKLFF.

The chain carries TRBV2 and TRBJ1-1, with D uncertain. CDR3 length equals 12 residues. Germline V lookup: CDR1 SNHLY, CDR2 FYNNEI. V was clipped by 6 bases and J by 3 bases, with 8 bases between them. Written as DNA, the CDR3 is TGTGCCAGCAGCCTCGAGGACACTGAAGCTTTCTTT. Encoded protein: CASSLEDTEAFF.

J is TRBJ2-5 and V is TRBV4-1; 8 bases fit TRBD1. Germline V gene data show CDR1 as MGHRA and CDR2 as YSYEKL. The CDR3 is 16 amino acids. The V and J ends lost 2 bases and 4 bases, in that order; junction bases with no gene match: 9. The CDR3 bases are TGCGCCAGCAGCCAATACATCACAGGGGGGCGAGAGACCCAGTACTTC. Protein product: CASSQYITGGRETQYF.

By sample share, this clone is medium-sized. The chain joins TRBV5-5 to TRBJ1-2; 10 bases align to TRBD1. The CDR3 has 15 amino acids. The germline V gene has CDR1 SGHKS and CDR2 YYEKEE (reference sequence). V dropped 4 bases and J dropped 6; count of bases not matched to a gene: 9. CDR3 protein: CASSLAGGQGHGYTF. The DNA of the CDR3 is TGTGCCAGCAGCCTAGCTGGGGGACAGGGGCATGGCTACACCTTC.

The chain has TRBV4-1 and TRBJ1-5; 11 nucleotides line up with TRBD1. The CDR3 length is 17 residues. V was clipped by 4 bases and J by 4 bases; unmatched bases: 9. Germline V gene data show CDR1 as MGHRA and CDR2 as YSYEKL. Written as DNA, the CDR3 is TGCGCCAGCAGCCGAGCCGGGACAGGGGGTCGGAATCAGCCCCAGCATTTT. Translating gives CASSRAGTGGRNQPQHF.

The rearrangement uses TRBV24-1 and TRBJ1-5; TRBD1 aligns across 10 bases. The CDR3 sequence is 16 residues long. With V trimmed by 9 bases and J by 4 bases, 11 bases remained unmatched. Germline CDR1 reads KGHDR; CDR2 reads SFDVKD. The CDR3 protein is CATVPGQGTRNQPQHF. The CDR3 DNA is TGTGCCACCGTCCCGGGACAGGGGACGCGGAATCAGCCCCAGCATTTT.

This clone appeared a single time. CDR3 region: CASSLGSRGGAYEQYF. The CDR3 region has the DNA TGTGCCAGCAGTCTCGGGTCTCGGGGGGGTGCCTACGAGCAGTACTTC. The rearrangement uses TRBV2 and TRBJ2-7, with TRBD2 matching 8 bases. V lost 5 bases and J lost 2; bases outside the gene matches: 11. From germline, CDR1 is SNHLY and CDR2 FYNNEI. The length of the CDR3 is 16 residues.

This chain connects TRBV5-1 to TRBJ1-1; TRBD1 matches at 8 bases. Trimming removed 9 bases from V and 0 bases from J; junction bases left unmatched: 7. There are 14 residues in the CDR3. Germline V lookup: CDR1 SGHRS, CDR2 YFSETQ. The CDR3 here is CATRTGTLNTEAFF. The CDR3 region has the DNA TGCGCCACCCGGACAGGGACCTTGAACACTGAAGCTTTCTTT.

The gene calls are TRBV19 and TRBJ2-1; D call uncertain. This CDR3 has 15 residues. Germline assignment: CDR1 LNHDA and CDR2 SQIVND (reference sequence). Trimming pared 7 bases from V and 5 bases from J, leaving 18 bases between. CDR3 nucleotide sequence: TGTGCCAGTAAATCCTTTGATTCTCCTAACAATGAGCAGTTCTTC. This codes for CASKSFDSPNNEQFF.

The chain joins TRBV5-1 to TRBJ1-6; the D is unclear. V lost 5 bases, J lost 7 bases, and 16 bases lay in between. There are 15 residues in the CDR3. Germline values: CDR1 SGHRS, CDR2 YFSETQ. CDR3 DNA: TGCGCCAGCAGGACTACTTTCGGGGAGAATTCACCCCTCCACTTT. Its translation is CASRTTFGENSPLHF.

The chain couples TRBV19 to TRBJ2-7; a possible D gene is TRBD2 (6 bases). Trimming left V 7 bases short and J 4 bases short, with 14 bases between. Germline V gives CDR1 LNHDA, CDR2 SQIVND (reference sequence). This CDR3 spans 13 amino acids. The CDR3 coding sequence is TGTGCCAGTACGCGTGGAGGGAGGTACGAGCAGTACTTC. Translation: CASTRGGRYEQYF.

The chain is built from TRBV6-6 and TRBJ1-5; 7 bases are a match to TRBD1. Germline V gives CDR1 MNHNY, CDR2 SVGAGI (reference sequence). This CDR3 has 16 amino acids. V gave up 4 bases and J gave up 0 bases; unmatched junction bases: 6. This CDR3 reads CASSFPGTDSNQPQHF. The CDR3 DNA reads TGTGCCAGCAGTTTCCCCGGGACAGATAGCAATCAGCCCCAGCATTTT.

The chain has TRBV7-9 and TRBJ1-1, with 12 nucleotides matching TRBD1. Germline loops: CDR1 SEHNR, CDR2 FQNEAQ (reference sequence). This CDR3 is 16 amino acids long. V gave up 5 bases and J gave up 3 bases; unmatched junction bases: 7. This chain's CDR3 is CASSRLGQGAHTEAFF. As DNA, the CDR3 is TGTGCCAGCAGCCGGTTGGGACAGGGGGCGCACACTGAAGCTTTCTTT.

The chain has TRBV3-1 (or the pseudogene TRBV3-2) and TRBJ1-1; no clear D gene. Germline V gene lookup returns CDR1 LGHDT and CDR2 YNNKEL (reference sequence). V was cut by 2 bases and J by 5 bases, with 12 bases left in between. This CDR3 has 14 residues. CDR3 protein: CASSQKGGGTEAFF. CDR3 sequence (DNA): TGTGCCAGCAGCCAAAAAGGAGGCGGGACTGAAGCTTTCTTT.

The V and J genes are TRBV2 and TRBJ1-5; TRBD1 agrees at 11 bases. This CDR3 has 13 residues. CDR1 SNHLY and CDR2 FYNNEI come from the germline V gene. V was clipped by 8 bases and J by 8 bases; unmatched bases: 5. CDR3 loop: CASGGTGGKPQHF. CDR3 DNA sequence: TGTGCCAGCGGAGGGACAGGGGGTAAGCCCCAGCATTTT.